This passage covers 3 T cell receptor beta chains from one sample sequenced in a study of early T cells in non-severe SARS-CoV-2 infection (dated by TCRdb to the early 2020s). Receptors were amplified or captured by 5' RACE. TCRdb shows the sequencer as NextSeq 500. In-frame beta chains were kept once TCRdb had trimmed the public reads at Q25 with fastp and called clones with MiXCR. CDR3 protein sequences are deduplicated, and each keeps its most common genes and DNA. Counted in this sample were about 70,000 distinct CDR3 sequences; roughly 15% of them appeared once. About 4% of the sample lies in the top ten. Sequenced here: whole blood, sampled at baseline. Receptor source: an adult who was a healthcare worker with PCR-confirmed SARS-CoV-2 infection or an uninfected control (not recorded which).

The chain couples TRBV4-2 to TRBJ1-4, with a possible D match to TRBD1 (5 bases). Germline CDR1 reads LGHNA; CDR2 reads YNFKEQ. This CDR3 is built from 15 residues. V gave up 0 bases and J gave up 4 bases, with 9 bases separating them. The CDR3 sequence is CASSQDRGDNEKLFF. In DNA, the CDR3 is TGTGCCAGCAGCCAAGACCGGGGCGATAATGAAAAACTGTTTTTT.

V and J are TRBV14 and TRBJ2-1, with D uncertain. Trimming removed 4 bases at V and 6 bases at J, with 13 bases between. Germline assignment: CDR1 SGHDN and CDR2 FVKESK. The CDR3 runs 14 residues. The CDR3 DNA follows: TGTGCCAGCAGCCCCTTCGGTGGCTCCAATGAGCAGTTCTTC. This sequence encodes CASSPFGGSNEQFF.

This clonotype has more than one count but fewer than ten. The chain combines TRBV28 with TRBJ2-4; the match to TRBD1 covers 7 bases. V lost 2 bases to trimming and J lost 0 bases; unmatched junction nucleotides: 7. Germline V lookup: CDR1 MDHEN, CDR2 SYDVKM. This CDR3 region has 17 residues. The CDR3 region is CASSLRQGELAKNIQYF. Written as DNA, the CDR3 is TGTGCCAGCAGTTTAAGGCAGGGGGAGCTAGCCAAAAACATTCAGTACTTC.